This T cell receptor (beta chain) was sequenced during a study of beta chain features in type 1 diabetes. The study's findings and limits: Type 1 diabetes patients had TCRB CDR3s that were shorter (moderately but significantly so) in all four CD4+ subsets.

This clone has more than one count but fewer than ten. The target antigen is unknown. Of the isolated RNA, all was reverse transcribed, and so the sequenced material was expressed TCRB transcripts. Sequenced by immunoSEQ multiplex PCR; TCRdb stores in-frame clones only, minus some. Of more than 250,000 clones in the sample, approximately 20% were seen once. Germline-derived CDR1 and CDR2 are PRHDT and FYEKMQ (reference sequence). V lost 5 bases, J lost 8 bases, and 19 bases lay in between. The CDR3 extends over 15 amino acids. The chain employs TRBV13 and TRBJ2-1, with D possibly TRBD2 on 6 matching bases. This TCR came from a woman between 40 and 55 years old with type 1 diabetes. Specimen: naive CD4+ T cells from blood. The CDR3 nucleotides are TGTGCCAGCAGCCCCGGGACGGACCCGGGGGATGAGCAGTTCTTC. This codes for CASSPGTDPGDEQFF.